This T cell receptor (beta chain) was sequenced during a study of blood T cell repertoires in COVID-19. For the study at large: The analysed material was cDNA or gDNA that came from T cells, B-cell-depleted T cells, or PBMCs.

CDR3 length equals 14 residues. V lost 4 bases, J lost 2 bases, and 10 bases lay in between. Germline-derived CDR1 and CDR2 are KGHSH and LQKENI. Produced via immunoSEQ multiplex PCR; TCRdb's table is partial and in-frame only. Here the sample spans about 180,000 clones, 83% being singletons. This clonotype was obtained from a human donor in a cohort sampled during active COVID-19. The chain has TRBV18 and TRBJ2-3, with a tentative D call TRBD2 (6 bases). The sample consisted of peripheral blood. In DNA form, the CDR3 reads TGTGCCAGCTCACAAAGCGGGCACACAGATACGCAGTATTTT. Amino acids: CASSQSGHTDTQYF.